A selection of T cell receptor beta chains follows, all from one sample in a study of blood T cell repertoires in COVID-19. The assay was immunoSEQ multiplex PCR, and TCRdb's table has in-frame clones only and misses some. Of a few hundred thousand clones listed, around 90% are singletons. The source material was PBMCs or T cells enriched from blood (not recorded which). These TCRs come from a young man who had recovered from COVID-19. Each CDR3 is given with its conserved first and last residue. D genes are given only for firm matches. The size of a clone is reported for some rows only, either as once, few or many, or as a class for expanded clones.

j_gene: TRBJ2-7; d_gene: TRBD2; v_gene: TRBV5-1; abundance: once; CDR3nt: TGCGCCAGCAGCCTGGCCGTTGGGACTAGCGGGAGGGCCGACGAGCAGTACTTC; CDR3aa: CASSLAVGTSGRADEQYF
j_gene: TRBJ2-7; d_gene: TRBD2; v_gene: TRBV5-8; abundance: few; CDR3nt: TGTGCCAGCAGCTTGGGGACTAGCGGGATATACGAGCAGTACTTC; CDR3aa: CASSLGTSGIYEQYF
j_gene: TRBJ1-4; d_gene: NA; v_gene: TRBV10-1; abundance: NA; CDR3nt: TGCGCCAGCAGTGAAACCGGGACAACAATAAAACTGTTTTTT; CDR3aa: CASSETGTTIKLFF
j_gene: TRBJ2-3; d_gene: NA; v_gene: TRBV3-1/TRBV3-2; abundance: NA; CDR3nt: TGTGCCAGCAGCCAATATCTCGGATTGGACGGGAACACAGATACGCAGTATTTT; CDR3aa: CASSQYLGLDGNTDTQYF
j_gene: TRBJ1-5; d_gene: TRBD1; v_gene: TRBV30; abundance: once; CDR3nt: TGTGCCTGGAGTGGAGACAGGGTGCTTCAGCCCCAGCATTTT; CDR3aa: CAWSGDRVLQPQHF
j_gene: TRBJ2-3; d_gene: NA; v_gene: TRBV4-3; abundance: NA; CDR3nt: TGCGCCAGCAGCCAAACTCGAGATACGCAGTATTTT; CDR3aa: CASSQTRDTQYF
j_gene: TRBJ2-2; d_gene: NA; v_gene: TRBV7-9; abundance: NA; CDR3nt: TGTGCCAGCAGCTTATCAGCCGGGGAGCTGTTTTTT; CDR3aa: CASSLSAGELFF
j_gene: TRBJ2-7; d_gene: NA; v_gene: TRBV6-1; abundance: once; CDR3nt: TGTGCCAGAAATGAATCCAGGGCTTCCCGATCCTACGAGCAGTACTTC; CDR3aa: CARNESRASRSYEQYF
j_gene: TRBJ2-5; d_gene: NA; v_gene: TRBV14; abundance: NA; CDR3nt: TGTGCCAGCAGCCAAGAACTATCCGGAAACCAAGAGACCCAGTACTTC; CDR3aa: CASSQELSGNQETQYF
j_gene: TRBJ2-5; d_gene: TRBD2; v_gene: TRBV9; abundance: NA; CDR3nt: TGTGCCAGCAGCGACGGGACTAGCGGGGACCTAGGGACCCAGTACTTC; CDR3aa: CASSDGTSGDLGTQYF
j_gene: TRBJ2-3; d_gene: NA; v_gene: TRBV19; abundance: NA; CDR3nt: TGTGCCACCACAATGCACCCCTCCACAGATACGCAGTATTTT; CDR3aa: CATTMHPSTDTQYF
j_gene: TRBJ2-7; d_gene: NA; v_gene: TRBV3-1/TRBV3-2; abundance: NA; CDR3nt: TGTGCCAGCAGCCAAGGGATCGGGTATTACGAGCAGTACTTC; CDR3aa: CASSQGIGYYEQYF
j_gene: TRBJ2-7; d_gene: TRBD1; v_gene: TRBV19; abundance: NA; CDR3nt: TGTGCCAGTAGTAGACAGGGCCTCAACTACGAGCAGTACTTC; CDR3aa: CASSRQGLNYEQYF
j_gene: TRBJ2-6; d_gene: NA; v_gene: TRBV11-2; abundance: few; CDR3nt: TGTGCCAGCAGCTGGGCCACCGCATTCAAGCCCTCTGGGGCCAACGTCCTGACTTTC; CDR3aa: CASSWATAFKPSGANVLTF
j_gene: TRBJ1-6; d_gene: NA; v_gene: TRBV19; abundance: NA; CDR3nt: TGTGCCAGTAGTATGCCGGGGGATACTTCACCCCTCCACTTT; CDR3aa: CASSMPGDTSPLHF
j_gene: TRBJ2-7; d_gene: TRBD1; v_gene: TRBV11-2; abundance: NA; CDR3nt: TGTGCCAGCAGCTTCCGACCGGGACAGGCCATCTACGAGCAGTACTTC; CDR3aa: CASSFRPGQAIYEQYF
j_gene: TRBJ2-1; d_gene: TRBD2; v_gene: TRBV6-2/TRBV6-3; abundance: few; CDR3nt: TGTGCCAGCAGTTCGACGACGGGACTAGCGGGGTTTAATGAGCAGTTCTTC; CDR3aa: CASSSTTGLAGFNEQFF
j_gene: TRBJ2-3; d_gene: NA; v_gene: TRBV27; abundance: NA; CDR3nt: TGTGCCAGCAGTTTATCCCCGCTGAGTGCAGATACGCAGTATTTT; CDR3aa: CASSLSPLSADTQYF
j_gene: TRBJ1-4; d_gene: TRBD1; v_gene: TRBV30; abundance: NA; CDR3nt: TGTGCCTGGGGACAGGGCGGGGAGCATGAAAAACTGTTTTTT; CDR3aa: CAWGQGGEHEKLFF
j_gene: TRBJ2-2; d_gene: TRBD2; v_gene: TRBV19; abundance: NA; CDR3nt: TGTGCCAGTCTCCTCTTGTCGGGGGGGACCGGGGAGCTGTTTTTT; CDR3aa: CASLLLSGGTGELFF
j_gene: TRBJ2-1; d_gene: NA; v_gene: TRBV4-3; abundance: few; CDR3nt: TGCGCCAGCAGCCAAGGTCAGGGGTTGTCCTACAATGAGCAGTTCTTC; CDR3aa: CASSQGQGLSYNEQFF
j_gene: TRBJ2-7; d_gene: TRBD1; v_gene: TRBV5-1; abundance: NA; CDR3nt: TGCGCCAGCTCTTCTACAGGGGGCTCAGGGTACGAGCAGTACTTC; CDR3aa: CASSSTGGSGYEQYF
j_gene: TRBJ1-6; d_gene: TRBD1; v_gene: TRBV6-1; abundance: few; CDR3nt: TGTGCCAGCAGTGAAGTGCCAGGGGGCTCCTATAATTCACCCCTCCACTTT; CDR3aa: CASSEVPGGSYNSPLHF
j_gene: TRBJ2-5; d_gene: NA; v_gene: TRBV10-2; abundance: once; CDR3nt: TGCGCCAGCAGTGAGTCGCAGGGTGGGGACCAAGAGACCCAGTACTTC; CDR3aa: CASSESQGGDQETQYF
j_gene: TRBJ1-2; d_gene: NA; v_gene: TRBV12-3/TRBV12-4; abundance: NA; CDR3nt: TGTGCCAGCAGCGTTCCCGGACAGACCGGCTACACCTTC; CDR3aa: CASSVPGQTGYTF
j_gene: TRBJ2-1; d_gene: TRBD2; v_gene: TRBV15; abundance: NA; CDR3nt: TGTGCCACCAGAGACCCCGGACTAGCGGATTACAATGAGCAGTTCTTC; CDR3aa: CATRDPGLADYNEQFF
j_gene: TRBJ2-5; d_gene: NA; v_gene: TRBV3-1/TRBV3-2; abundance: NA; CDR3nt: TGTGCCAGCAGCCAAGCGGCAGGGGGGCAAGAGACCCAGTACTTC; CDR3aa: CASSQAAGGQETQYF
j_gene: TRBJ1-4; d_gene: TRBD1; v_gene: TRBV7-2; abundance: NA; CDR3nt: TGTGCCAGCAGCGCGACAGGGAACAGGGAAAAACTGTTTTTT; CDR3aa: CASSATGNREKLFF
j_gene: TRBJ2-3; d_gene: TRBD2; v_gene: TRBV24-1; abundance: NA; CDR3nt: TGTGCCACCTCGTTCGGGAGGAGCACAGATACGCAGTATTTT; CDR3aa: CATSFGRSTDTQYF
j_gene: TRBJ1-2; d_gene: NA; v_gene: TRBV18; abundance: NA; CDR3nt: TGTGCCAGCCAAGACAGAAATAACTATGGCTACACCTTC; CDR3aa: CASQDRNNYGYTF
j_gene: TRBJ1-1; d_gene: NA; v_gene: TRBV18; abundance: NA; CDR3nt: TGTGCCAGCCAATCTACACGGGACTCCGAAGCTTTCTTT; CDR3aa: CASQSTRDSEAFF
j_gene: TRBJ2-7; d_gene: NA; v_gene: TRBV11-2; abundance: NA; CDR3nt: TGTGCCAGCAGCTTAGGTTTGGGGGACTCCCACTACGAGCAGTACTTC; CDR3aa: CASSLGLGDSHYEQYF
j_gene: TRBJ2-1; d_gene: NA; v_gene: TRBV30; abundance: NA; CDR3nt: TGTGCCTGGGGACGAGTACGGGTAGGGAGCAATGAGCAGTTCTTC; CDR3aa: CAWGRVRVGSNEQFF
j_gene: TRBJ2-7; d_gene: NA; v_gene: TRBV19; abundance: NA; CDR3nt: TGTGCCAGTACCCCGAGGGGGTCCTACGAGCAGTACTTC; CDR3aa: CASTPRGSYEQYF
j_gene: TRBJ2-2; d_gene: TRBD1; v_gene: TRBV6-6; abundance: NA; CDR3nt: TGTGCCAGCAGTCGAACCACCGGGACAGCCTACACCGGGGAGCTGTTTTTT; CDR3aa: CASSRTTGTAYTGELFF
j_gene: TRBJ2-2; d_gene: TRBD2; v_gene: TRBV6-2/TRBV6-3; abundance: NA; CDR3nt: TGTGCCAGCAGCTGGACTAGCGGGAGGGCATATACCGGGGAGCTGTTTTTT; CDR3aa: CASSWTSGRAYTGELFF
j_gene: TRBJ2-3; d_gene: NA; v_gene: TRBV4-3; abundance: NA; CDR3nt: TGCGCCAGCAGCCAAGACCAGGTGGATACGCAGTATTTT; CDR3aa: CASSQDQVDTQYF
j_gene: TRBJ2-1; d_gene: TRBD2; v_gene: TRBV9; abundance: NA; CDR3nt: TGTGCCAGCAGCGTAGAAGGGACTAGCGGGAGTGTGGGCAATGAGCAGTTCTTC; CDR3aa: CASSVEGTSGSVGNEQFF
j_gene: TRBJ2-2; d_gene: TRBD2; v_gene: TRBV18; abundance: NA; CDR3nt: TGTGCCAGCTCAAAATTAGCGGGGGCCGACACCGGGGAGCTGTTTTTT; CDR3aa: CASSKLAGADTGELFF
j_gene: TRBJ1-5; d_gene: TRBD1; v_gene: TRBV30; abundance: NA; CDR3nt: TGTGCCTGGAGTAGGGGACAGTTCCAAAATCAGCCCCAGCATTTT; CDR3aa: CAWSRGQFQNQPQHF
j_gene: TRBJ1-1; d_gene: NA; v_gene: TRBV4-1; abundance: once; CDR3nt: TGCGCCAGCAGCCCGGCGCAGGGACTTGGGAACACTGAAGCTTTCTTT; CDR3aa: CASSPAQGLGNTEAFF
j_gene: TRBJ1-1; d_gene: TRBD1; v_gene: TRBV5-1; abundance: NA; CDR3nt: TGCGCCAGCAGCTTGCAGGGGGTCAGCAACACTGAAGCTTTCTTT; CDR3aa: CASSLQGVSNTEAFF